What follows are 14 T cell receptor beta chains derived from one specimen sequenced in a study of identical twins. TCRdb reanalysed the 5' RACE reads using MiXCR and keeps one entry per CDR3 protein. The sample shows approximately 1.8 million distinct CDR3 sequences, about 30% of them seen only once. Sequencing was performed on cord blood. These receptor sequences come from a newborn girl in good health.

The chain is built from TRBV14 and TRBJ2-3, with 10 bases aligning to TRBD2. Germline-derived CDR1 and CDR2 are SGHDN and FVKESK. The V and J ends lost 4 bases and 0 bases, in that order; junction bases with no gene match: 4. The CDR3 contains 16 residues. The CDR3 loop reads CASSLKGLASTDTQYF. CDR3 DNA sequence: TGTGCCAGCAGCCTTAAGGGACTAGCGAGCACAGATACGCAGTATTTT.

The CDR3: CASSLGTRQFF. The DNA for the CDR3 is TGTGCCAGCAGTTTAGGGACGAGGCAGTTCTTC. J is TRBJ2-1 and V is TRBV12-3 or TRBV12-4; no firm D call. Trimming shortened V by 1 base and J by 12 bases, and 7 bases separated the two germline ends. The CDR3 consists of 11 residues.

A few counts support this clonotype. The rearrangement uses TRBV7-2 and TRBJ2-7; 8 bases are shared with TRBD1. Germline values: CDR1 SGHTA, CDR2 FQGNSA. This CDR3 region has 14 residues. Unmatched junction bases numbered 7, after V lost 4 bases and J lost 5 bases. CDR3 bases: TGTGCCAGCAGCTCCAGGACAGGGAACAACGAGCAGTACTTC. Amino acid sequence: CASSSRTGNNEQYF.

This chain joins TRBV12-5 and TRBJ2-1; maybe TRBD2 (6 bases). Germline V CDR1 and CDR2: LGHNT, FRNRAP. The CDR3 length is 14 residues. Trimming shortened V by 2 bases and J by 9 bases, and 14 bases separated the two germline ends. In DNA form, the CDR3 reads TGTGCTAGTGGTTTGTCTACCGGGAGAACTGAGCAGTTCTTC. Protein product: CASGLSTGRTEQFF.

V is TRBV4-1 and J is TRBJ2-2; D is possibly TRBD2 (6 bases). Per germline, CDR1 MGHRA and CDR2 YSYEKL. V dropped 4 bases and J dropped 5 bases, with 11 bases sitting between them. The CDR3 is 14 amino acids. In nucleotides, the CDR3 is TGCGCCAGCAGCCCTCGCGCGGGAACCGGGGAGCTGTTTTTT. Amino acid sequence: CASSPRAGTGELFF.

The chain recombines TRBV12-3 or TRBV12-4 with TRBJ1-2; weak D call: TRBD1 (5 bases). The CDR3 totals 15 residues. V lost 2 bases to trimming and J lost 0 bases, with 10 bases between them. The DNA for the CDR3 is TGTGCCAGCAGTTTACAGGGTGGAGCTAACTATGGCTACACCTTC. This encodes CASSLQGGANYGYTF.

In this sample, this clonotype turned up a few times. The V call is TRBV27, the J call TRBJ1-4, with 11 bases that match TRBD1. The junction had 11 bases not matched to a gene; V was cut back by 6 bases and J by 14 bases. CDR1 is MNHEY, CDR2 SMNVEV, per germline (reference sequence). The CDR3 runs 14 residues. CDR3 loop: CASSFFLDRGRLFF. DNA of the CDR3: TGTGCCAGCAGCTTTTTTTTGGACAGGGGGCGTCTGTTTTTT.

Only a few counts were recorded for this clonotype. The gene calls are TRBV27 and TRBJ2-1; 11 bases are shared with TRBD2. The J segment lost 13 bases and the V segment lost 3 bases, leaving 8 bases of the junction unmatched. The CDR3 has 14 residues. Germline CDR1 reads MNHEY; CDR2 reads SMNVEV (reference sequence). The CDR3 region has the DNA TGTGCCAGCAGTTTTACCTACCGACTAGCGGGACAGTTCTTC. Amino acids: CASSFTYRLAGQFF.

The rearrangement uses TRBV20-1 and TRBJ2-7; TRBD2 matches at 11 bases. Per the germline V gene, CDR1 is DFQATT and CDR2 is SNEGSKA (reference sequence). The junction had 11 bases not matched to a gene; V was cut back by 2 bases and J by 2 bases. The CDR3 runs to 17 residues. CDR3 DNA: TGCAGTGCTAGACTTACTAGCGGGGGCCCTATTACCTACGAGCAGTACTTC. Its protein is CSARLTSGGPITYEQYF.

This clonotype came up once. The chain uses TRBV5-1 and TRBJ2-5; 8 nucleotides align to TRBD2. The germline V gene has CDR1 SGHRS and CDR2 YFSETQ. V shed 0 bases and J 11 bases; nucleotides not matched to a gene: 9. This CDR3 contains 14 residues. CDR3 nucleotides: TGCGCCAGCAGCTTGGACGGGGGGGCTAATGAGCAGTACTTC. Amino acid sequence: CASSLDGGANEQYF.

This clonotype was observed a handful of times. The CDR3 sequence is CASSLVLQGSNQPQHF. CDR3 nucleotide sequence: TGTGCCAGCAGCTTAGTCCTACAGGGAAGCAATCAGCCCCAGCATTTT. This sequence joins TRBV7-8 and TRBJ1-5; possibly TRBD1 for D (6 bases). Germline V gene sequence: CDR1 SGHVS, CDR2 FQNEAQ. V was trimmed by 1 base and J by 1 base, leaving 11 bases between them. This CDR3 has 16 amino acids.

This clonotype was seen a single time. A junction boundary mismatches the germline segment, possibly from a read error. The V and J genes are TRBV28 and TRBJ2-2, with 7 bases fitting TRBD2. This CDR3 comprises 15 residues. CDR1 is MDHEN, CDR2 SYDVKM, per germline. The CDR3 DNA sequence: TGTGCCAGCACCGAAAGCGGGGCGAACACCGGGGAACTGTTTTTT. Translating it yields CASTESGANTGELFF.

This clonotype was recorded once. Sequence at one end of the junction differs from germline and may be a read error. The chain links TRBV6-1 to TRBJ2-3; the match to TRBD2 covers 10 bases. The germline CDR1 and CDR2 sequences are MNHNS and SASEGT. CDR3 size: 17 residues. Here the CDR3 reads CASSPSGRAGGTDMQYF. The CDR3 DNA is TGTGCCAGCAGCCCCAGCGGGAGGGCCGGAGGCACAGATATGCAGTATTTT.

This clonotype is a singleton in its sample. V gene TRBV6-1 combines with J gene TRBJ2-5, with TRBD1 matching over 11 bases. The assigned J gene may be wrong: the sequence end matches TRBJ2-7 better. The V gene's germline CDR1 is MNHNS and CDR2 SASEGT. CDR3 length: 16 amino acids. The CDR3 sequence: CASSLYGGTGGYEQYF. For the CDR3, the DNA is TGTGCCAGCAGTCTATACGGCGGGACAGGGGGCTACGAGCAGTACTTC.